This passage covers 18 T cell receptor beta chains from one sample sequenced in a study of regulatory T cells in long-lasting Graves disease. TCR beta libraries were built with iRepertoire HTBI primers and Arm-PCR of CDR3 regions. TCRdb re-analysed the multiplex PCR reads in MiXCR, keeping a single row per CDR3 protein. The sample has 700,000 or so distinct CDR3 sequences, around 30% seen once. Sample time point: persistent/refractory GD, antithyroid drugs over 5 years with positive TRAb. PBMC RNA served as the TCR library source. The source material was peripheral blood mononuclear cells (PBMCs), sampled when the disease was refractory, from a patient treated with antithyroid drugs. These receptors all come from a female donor with Graves disease.

At least ten counts were recorded for this clonotype. The chain employs TRBV28 and TRBJ2-5; D uncertain. V was shortened by 4 bases and J by 1 base, with 4 bases between the two germline ends. Germline loops: CDR1 MDHEN, CDR2 SYDVKM. The length of the CDR3 is 12 residues. The CDR3 coding sequence is TGTGCCAGCAGTTCCAGCCAAGAGACCCAGTACTTC. Its protein is CASSSSQETQYF.

This clonotype showed up just a few times. The J gene is TRBJ1-2, the V gene TRBV30; the match to TRBD1 covers 9 bases. CDR3 length equals 14 residues. The ends lost 4 bases at V and 5 bases at J; junction bases unmatched: 8. Looked up from germline, CDR1 is GTSNPN and CDR2 is SVGIG (reference sequence). The CDR3 protein is CAWTRDRDWYGYTF. The CDR3 bases are TGTGCCTGGACCCGGGACAGGGATTGGTATGGCTACACCTTC.

The chain has TRBV5-1 and TRBJ2-7; 10 nucleotides align to TRBD1. The CDR3 consists of 15 residues. Trimming took 4 bases from V and 3 from J; bases not matched to a gene: 7. Germline-derived CDR1 and CDR2 are SGHRS and YFSETQ. The CDR3 sequence: CASSLPGTGVYEQYF. In DNA form, the CDR3 reads TGCGCCAGCAGCCTTCCCGGGACAGGGGTCTACGAGCAGTACTTC.

This clonotype was recorded a few times. The V gene is TRBV5-1, the J gene TRBJ1-4, with TRBD1 identical over 7 bases. This CDR3 is built from 15 residues. J lost 8 bases, V lost 0 bases, and 7 bases had no gene match. Germline V lookup: CDR1 SGHRS, CDR2 YFSETQ. In nucleotides, the CDR3 is TGCGCCAGCAGCTTGGGGGACAGACACCCCGAAAAACTGTTTTTT. Translated, it gives CASSLGDRHPEKLFF.

This clonotype was seen only a few times. The chain employs TRBV6-2 or TRBV6-3 and TRBJ2-1, with D tentatively TRBD1 or TRBD2 (5 bases each). The CDR3 totals 14 residues. V shed 2 bases and J shed 9 bases, with 14 bases lying between them. Germline V gives CDR1 MNHEY, CDR2 SVGEGT. The CDR3 DNA is TGTGCCAGCAGTTACCCGGGATTCCAGGGTGAGCAGTTCTTC. Translation: CASSYPGFQGEQFF.

The V and J genes are TRBV7-9 and TRBJ1-2; no definite D call. The CDR3 extends over 13 amino acids. Trimming cost V 2 bases and J 7 bases, with 11 bases left between them. From germline, CDR1 is SEHNR and CDR2 FQNEAQ (reference sequence). CDR3 region: CASSLQADPGYTF. Written as DNA, the CDR3 is TGTGCCAGCAGCTTACAGGCAGATCCTGGCTACACCTTC.

This chain uses TRBV5-6 with TRBJ2-7, with D hard to call. The CDR3 runs 15 residues. V lost 0 bases to trimming and J lost 3 bases, with 13 bases between them. The V gene's germline CDR1 is SGHDT and CDR2 YYEEEE. The CDR3 region has the DNA TGTGCCAGCAGCTTGGCTCTTGGTTTCGGCTACGAGCAGTACTTC. Residues: CASSLALGFGYEQYF.

CDR3 DNA sequence: TGTGCCAGTAGTAACCGGGGGCGAACTAACTATGGCTACACCTTC. Translation gives CASSNRGRTNYGYTF. The genes are TRBV19 and TRBJ1-2, with a tentative D call TRBD1 (6 bases). CDR3 length equals 15 residues. The germline gives CDR1 LNHDA, CDR2 SQIVND (reference sequence). The V end was cut by 4 bases, the J end by 0 bases, with 12 bases between.

This clonotype was counted between two and nine times. V is TRBV28 and J is TRBJ1-2; 8 bases agree with TRBD1. Germline V CDR1 and CDR2: MDHEN, SYDVKM. The CDR3 is 15 residues long. With 2 bases clipped from V and 8 bases from J, the junction kept 10 bases outside the gene matches. In nucleotides, the CDR3 is TGTGCCAGCAGTTTAGTGAGGACAGGGCCGGGCGGCTACACCTTC. Translated: CASSLVRTGPGGYTF.

V usage is TRBV20-1 and J usage is TRBJ2-7; D is unclear. Trimming shortened V by 3 bases and J by 4 bases, and 10 bases separated the two germline ends. Germline V lookup: CDR1 DFQATT, CDR2 SNEGSKA (reference sequence). The CDR3 is 12 residues long. The CDR3 DNA reads as TGCAGTGCTAGTTTTAGCTCTTACGAGCAGTACTTC. Residues: CSASFSSYEQYF.

The CDR3 bases are TGTGCCAGCAGTATCGACTCTGGGGCCAACGTCCTGACTTTC. This codes for CASSIDSGANVLTF. V and J are TRBV6-1 and TRBJ2-6; no definite D call. The CDR3 has 14 residues. The germline V gene encodes CDR1 MNHNS and CDR2 SASEGT. Trimming removed 5 bases at V and 0 bases at J, with 5 bases between.

The chain uses TRBV27 and TRBJ1-6; no definite D call. This CDR3 is built from 16 residues. Germline CDR1 MNHEY, CDR2 SMNVEV (reference sequence). Trimming left V 7 bases short and J 0 bases short, with 13 bases between. The CDR3: CASTSAASSYNSPLHF. The CDR3 DNA reads TGTGCCAGCACCTCTGCGGCGAGCTCCTATAATTCACCCCTCCACTTT.

This clonotype was found many times. CDR3 loop: CASSSGGASNQPQHF. The CDR3 DNA reads as TGTGCCAGCAGTTCAGGGGGGGCAAGCAATCAGCCCCAGCATTTT. The V gene is TRBV2, the J gene TRBJ1-5; TRBD1 matches at 7 bases. V shed 5 bases, J shed 1 base, and the junction held 5 bases outside the gene matches. This CDR3 contains 15 residues. The V gene's germline CDR1 is SNHLY and CDR2 FYNNEI.

This clonotype was found a few times. V gene TRBV12-3 or TRBV12-4 combines with J gene TRBJ1-1; D is unclear. Trimming stripped 3 bases from V and 4 bases from J, with 15 bases between. The CDR3 extends over 15 amino acids. The CDR3 loop is CASSLDGTASTEAFF. The CDR3 coding sequence is TGTGCCAGCAGTTTGGACGGTACAGCGAGCACTGAAGCTTTCTTT.

The chain is built from TRBV5-1 and TRBJ1-2, with no clear D. Germline V CDR1 and CDR2: SGHRS, YFSETQ. V lost 3 bases, J lost 3 bases, and 12 bases lay in between. CDR3 length: 14 residues. This chain's CDR3 is CASSSPDGYYGYTF. The CDR3 coding sequence is TGCGCCAGCAGCTCTCCGGACGGCTACTATGGCTACACCTTC.

The chain combines TRBV5-4 with TRBJ1-6, with TRBD1 as a possible D gene (6 bases). V was clipped by 1 base and J by 5 bases, with 13 bases between them. CDR1 and CDR2 from the germline V gene are SGHNT and YYREEE (reference sequence). This CDR3 is built from 16 residues. The CDR3 region has the DNA TGTGCCAGCAGCTTGTCCCAGGGGCTTGATAATTCACCCCTCCACTTT. It encodes CASSLSQGLDNSPLHF.

V is TRBV28 and J is TRBJ1-1; D gene uncertain. This CDR3 has 14 amino acids. V gave up 6 bases and J gave up 2 bases, with 13 bases separating them. Germline V lookup: CDR1 MDHEN, CDR2 SYDVKM. CDR3 nucleotide sequence: TGTGCCAGCAGACCGAAGCTGTTCAACACTGAAGCTTTCTTT. Amino acids: CASRPKLFNTEAFF.

The J gene is TRBJ1-1, the V gene TRBV27; D is uncertain. Germline CDR1 MNHEY, CDR2 SMNVEV (reference sequence). V was clipped by 5 bases and J by 0 bases, with 16 bases between them. This CDR3 is 16 amino acids long. The CDR3 nucleotides read TGTGCCAGCAGTCGCTTTCTACCCCCCATGAACACTGAAGCTTTCTTT. The encoded protein is CASSRFLPPMNTEAFF.